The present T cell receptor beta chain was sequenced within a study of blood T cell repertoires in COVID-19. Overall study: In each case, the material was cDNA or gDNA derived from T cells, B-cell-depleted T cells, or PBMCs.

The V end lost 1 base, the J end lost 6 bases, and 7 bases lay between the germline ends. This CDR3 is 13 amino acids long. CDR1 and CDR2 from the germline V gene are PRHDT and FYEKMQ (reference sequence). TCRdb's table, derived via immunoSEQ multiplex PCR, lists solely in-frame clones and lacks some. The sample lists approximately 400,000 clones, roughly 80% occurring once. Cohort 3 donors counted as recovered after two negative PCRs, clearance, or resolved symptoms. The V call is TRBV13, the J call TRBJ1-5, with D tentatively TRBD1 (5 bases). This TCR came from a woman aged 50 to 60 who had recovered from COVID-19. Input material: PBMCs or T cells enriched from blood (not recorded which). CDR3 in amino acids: CASSLDRFQPQHF. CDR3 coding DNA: TGTGCCAGCAGCTTAGACAGGTTTCAGCCCCAGCATTTT. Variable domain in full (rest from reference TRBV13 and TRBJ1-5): AAGVIQSPRHLIKEKRETATLKCYPIPRHDTVYWYQQGPGQDPQFLISFYEKMQSDKGSIPDRFSAQQFSDYHSELNMSSLELGDSALYFCASSLDRFQPQHFGDGTRLSIL.